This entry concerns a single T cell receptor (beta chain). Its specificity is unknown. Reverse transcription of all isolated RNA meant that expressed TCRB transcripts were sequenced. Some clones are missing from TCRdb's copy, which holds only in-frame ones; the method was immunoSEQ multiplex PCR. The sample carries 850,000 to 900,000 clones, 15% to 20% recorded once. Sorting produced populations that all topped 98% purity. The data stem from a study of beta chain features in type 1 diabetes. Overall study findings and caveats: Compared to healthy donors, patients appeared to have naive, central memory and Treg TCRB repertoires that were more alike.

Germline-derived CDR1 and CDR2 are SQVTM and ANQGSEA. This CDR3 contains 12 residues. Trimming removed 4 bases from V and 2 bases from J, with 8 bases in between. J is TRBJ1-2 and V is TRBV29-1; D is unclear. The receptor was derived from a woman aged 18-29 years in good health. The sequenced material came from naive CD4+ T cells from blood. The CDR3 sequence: CSVGTANYGYTF. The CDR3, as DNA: TGCAGCGTTGGCACAGCAAACTATGGCTACACCTTC.